Following are 15 T cell receptor beta chains from one sample sequenced in a study of cytomegalovirus exposure and HLA in healthy donors. It was with 60 Vbeta and 13 Jbeta primers that the PCR ran. Sequencing used immunoSEQ multiplex PCR; TCRdb keeps in-frame clones, though not all of them. This table lists under 75,000 clones. The sequencing input was PBMCs. The receptor set was obtained from a female donor in good health and CMV-seropositive.

J is TRBJ2-1 and V is TRBV19; maybe TRBD1 (6 bases). Deletions cut 7 bases from V and 5 bases from J, with 18 bases between. This CDR3 contains 15 residues. Germline CDR1 is LNHDA and CDR2 is SQIVND (reference sequence). The DNA of the CDR3 is TGTGCCAGTAAGTCTGAGGACAGTGTGGACAATGAGCAGTTCTTC. Its translation: CASKSEDSVDNEQFF. Looking up the rest from reference TRBV19 and TRBJ2-1 gives the full variable domain: DGGITQSPKYLFRKEGQNVTLSCEQNLNHDAMYWYRQDPGQGLRLIYYSQIVNDFQKGDIAEGYSVSREKKESFPLTVTSAQKNPTAFYLCASKSEDSVDNEQFFGPGTRLTVL.

In the case of this clone: One junction end does not reproduce the germline sequence, and a read error may be involved. CDR3: CAGSALTLQTDTQYF. The CDR3 nucleotides read TGTGCCGGGAGTGCCTTGACTTTGCAAACAGATACGCAGTATTTT. This rearrangement joins TRBV30 to TRBJ2-3, with a tentative D call TRBD2 (5 bases). CDR3 length: 15 amino acids. Germline CDR1 is GTSNPN and CDR2 is SVGIG (reference sequence). The whole variable domain, filled in from reference TRBV30 and TRBJ2-3, reads SQTIHQWPATLVQPVGSPLSLECTVEGTSNPNLYWYRQAAGRGLQLLFYSVGIGQISSEVPQNLSASRPQDRQFILSSKKLLLSDSGFYLCAGSALTLQTDTQYFGPGTRLTVL.

The chain combines TRBV7-2 with TRBJ2-1; 10 positions agree with TRBD1. The CDR3 is made up of 15 amino acids. The J segment lost 5 bases and the V segment lost 7 bases, leaving 8 bases of the junction unmatched. Germline values: CDR1 SGHTA, CDR2 FQGNSA. This CDR3 reads CASKYWGTGDNEQFF. Written as DNA, the CDR3 is TGTGCCAGCAAGTATTGGGGGACAGGGGACAATGAGCAGTTCTTC.

This chain uses TRBV5-1 with TRBJ1-1; 7 positions match TRBD1. V gave up 0 bases and J gave up 0 bases; unmatched junction bases: 5. Germline V gene lookup returns CDR1 SGHRS and CDR2 YFSETQ. This CDR3 region has 16 residues. CDR3 coding DNA: TGCGCCAGCAGCTTGGGGCCGGGACAGTTGAACACTGAAGCTTTCTTT. This sequence encodes CASSLGPGQLNTEAFF.

V gene TRBV5-4 combines with J gene TRBJ2-7; TRBD2 might be the D (5 bases). Germline V gene data show CDR1 as SGHNT and CDR2 as YYREEE (reference sequence). The CDR3 has 15 residues. Trimming cost V 0 bases and J 6 bases, with 16 bases left between them. This chain's CDR3 is CASSLASGWASEQYF. CDR3 coding DNA: TGTGCCAGCAGCTTGGCCTCGGGGTGGGCTTCCGAGCAGTACTTC.

The rearrangement joins TRBV7-8 to TRBJ2-3, with TRBD1 identical over 7 bases. Germline V CDR1 and CDR2: SGHVS, FQNEAQ. The CDR3 is made up of 17 amino acids. J was trimmed by 4 bases and V by 5 bases; bases with no gene match: 15. The CDR3 DNA is TGTGCCAGCAGCGGAGACAGGGCCTCCACTAGTGCAGATACGCAGTATTTT. It codes for CASSGDRASTSADTQYF.

This chain links TRBV4-3 with TRBJ1-3, with D possibly matching TRBD1 (6 bases). Trimming took off 3 bases at V and 1 base at J, with 7 bases between the two ends. In germline, CDR1 is LGHNA, CDR2 YSLEER. The CDR3 is 14 amino acids. The CDR3 spells CASSQGASGNTIYF. For the CDR3, the DNA is TGCGCCAGCAGCCAGGGGGCGTCTGGAAACACCATATATTTT.

The J gene is TRBJ2-7, the V gene TRBV5-1; TRBD1 matches 7 bases. J lost 2 bases, V lost 4 bases, and 6 bases had no gene match. The germline V gene has CDR1 SGHRS and CDR2 YFSETQ. The CDR3 extends over 14 amino acids. The CDR3 is CASSATGIPYEQYF. The CDR3 DNA reads TGCGCCAGCAGCGCGACAGGGATTCCCTACGAGCAGTACTTC.

The CDR3 protein is CASSRANQPQHF. CDR3 coding DNA: TGTGCCAGTAGCAGGGCGAATCAGCCCCAGCATTTT. The chain employs TRBV2 and TRBJ1-5; D might be TRBD1 (5 bases). The CDR3 extends over 12 amino acids. V was clipped by 9 bases and J by 4 bases, with 10 bases between them. CDR1 is SNHLY and CDR2 is FYNNEI in the germline V gene.

The chain recombines TRBV19 with TRBJ2-5, with D possibly being TRBD1 (6 bases). The germline V gene has CDR1 LNHDA and CDR2 SQIVND (reference sequence). The CDR3 sequence is 15 residues long. Trimming stripped 5 bases from V and 5 bases from J, with 18 bases between. CDR3 residues: CASSGLGAPVETQYF. In DNA, the CDR3 is TGTGCCAGTAGTGGGCTGGGGGCCCCGGTCGAGACCCAGTACTTC.

As to this clone: The junction does not match germline at one end; this may be a read error. CDR3 sequence reads: CASSLLGGTPNEQFF. As DNA, the CDR3 is TGTGCTAGCAGCTTGTTGGGAGGGACCCCCAATGAGCAGTTCTTC. The chain carries TRBV7-7 and TRBJ2-1; 7 nucleotides agree with TRBD2. CDR1 SSHAT and CDR2 FNYEAQ come from the germline V gene (reference sequence). This CDR3 is built from 15 residues. Combining the CDR3 with reference TRBV7-7 and TRBJ2-1 gives the whole variable domain GAGVSQSPRYKVTKRGQDVTLRCDPISSHATLYWYQQALGQGPEFLTYFNYEAQPDKSGLPSDRFSAERPEGSISTLTIQRTEQRDSAMYRCASSLLGGTPNEQFFGPGTRLTVL.

V is TRBV14 and J is TRBJ1-4; perhaps TRBD1 as D (6 bases). Deletions cut 7 bases from V and 5 bases from J, with 11 bases between. The CDR3 has 13 amino acids. Germline assignment: CDR1 SGHDN and CDR2 FVKESK. CDR3 sequence reads: CASTGQTNEKLFF. DNA of the CDR3: TGTGCCAGCACCGGACAGACGAATGAAAAACTGTTTTTT.

The chain is built from TRBV9 and TRBJ1-1; D is unresolved. This CDR3 contains 13 residues. The germline V gene encodes CDR1 SGDLS and CDR2 YYNGEE. Trimming stripped 4 bases from V and 5 bases from J, with 12 bases between. The CDR3 DNA is TGTGCCAGCAGCCCCAGTGGAGGGACTGAAGCTTTCTTT. This translates into CASSPSGGTEAFF.

V and J are TRBV5-4 and TRBJ1-2, with D unclear. Germline CDR1 reads SGHNT; CDR2 reads YYREEE (reference sequence). This CDR3 comprises 14 residues. V was trimmed by 0 bases and J by 4 bases, leaving 10 bases between them. CDR3 protein: CASSLVGESYGYTF. CDR3 coding DNA: TGTGCCAGCAGCTTGGTCGGAGAGTCCTATGGCTACACCTTC. The full variable domain, completed using reference TRBV5-4 and TRBJ1-2, is ETGVTQSPTHLIKTRGQQVTLRCSSQSGHNTVSWYQQALGQGPQFIFQYYREEENGRGNFPPRFSGLQFPNYSSELNVNALELDDSALYLCASSLVGESYGYTFGSGTRLTVV.

This chain links TRBV6-4 with TRBJ2-3; 12 bases are a match to TRBD2. The CDR3 runs to 14 residues. Germline V gene sequence: CDR1 MRHNA, CDR2 SNTAGT. Trimming removed 5 bases from V and 4 bases from J; junction bases left unmatched: 1. Here the CDR3 DNA reads TGTGCCAGCAGTAGACTAGCGGGAGCAGATACGCAGTATTTT. Translating gives CASSRLAGADTQYF.